This TCR beta chain was retrieved from a study of vaccination and CD4 T cells after COVID-19 (dated by TCRdb to the early 2020s). In terms of the full investigation: Convalescent patients had a positive SARS-CoV-2 result on nasal swab PCR, and of these patients, several had mild disease and one had severe disease. Six males and four females were included in the convalescent cohort, with two Hispanic individuals, seven Caucasians, two Asians and one multiracial person represented. Participants received two doses of either the Pfizer-BioNTech BNT162b2 vaccine (n=8) or the Moderna mRNA-1273 vaccine (n=2). Post-COVID blood samples were collected from convalescent patients a median of roughly 100 days after diagnosis, with a range of roughly 30 to 161 days. Post-vaccine blood samples were taken a median of roughly 75 days after the second vaccine dose, with a range of about 12 to 250 days. For stimulating the cultures, overlapping spike peptide pools were used, derived from SARS-CoV-2 as well as from the common cold coronaviruses HCoV-NL63, HCoV-OC43 and HCoV-229E. Control cultures used a CEFX viral epitope pool as positive control, an HIV-1 Nef peptide pool as negative control, or no peptide. The spike-specific CD4+ TCR repertoire was compared before and after mRNA vaccination in under 11 COVID-19 convalescent patients and a handful of infection-naive healthy vaccine recipients.

A word on this clonotype: Its antigen specificity is not known. No per-base quality is available; no much larger clone lies one base away.

Taken with the paper, the label for treatment or condition translates to: roughly 10-day PBMC culture with coronavirus spike peptide pools or control peptides (ViraFEST assay). To expand antigen-specific T cells with peptide pools and then pick out the expanded clonotypes through TCR sequencing, the study relied on the ViraFEST assay. The positive SARS-CoV-2 PCR tests of the convalescent patients were dated from March to December 2020, before the Alpha, Beta and Delta variants emerged in the United States. PBMCs were cultured at under 2.5 million per well in IMDM supplemented with around 5.5% human AB serum and 9.5 to 10 IU/ml IL-2, with about 11 ug/ml peptide pools added. On days 3 and 7, half of the culture medium was replaced with fresh IL-2-containing medium. After about 11 days of culture, CD4+ T cells were isolated by negative selection using the EasySep CD4+ T cell isolation kit. Ficoll-Paque Plus gradient centrifugation was used to isolate PBMCs from whole blood, and the isolated PBMCs were then either used fresh or cryopreserved at -140C. Culture conditions were generally each tested in triplicate wells.

What the research found in general, with its limitations: In convalescent patients, a median approximately 86% of post-vaccine SARS-CoV-2-reactive clones were detected only after vaccination, and vaccine-specific priming was suggested by this finding. An increase in the median number of SARS-CoV-2-reactive clonotypes from some 20 after infection to roughly 36 after vaccination was observed, but the change was not found to be significant. The study included relatively few convalescent patients and did not analyze early timepoints after natural infection. Of the vaccine-specific clones found in convalescent patients, nearly all (304 of 307) were mono-reactive for SARS-CoV-2 spike instead of being cross-reactive with common cold coronaviruses.

Clipping removes 6 bases from V and 2 bases from J, with 4 as the unmatched junction base count. Taken from cysteine to phenylalanine, the CDR3 has 14 residues. The kept DNA is CDR3 alone, 42 bases in frame from the first base. The germline V gene gives CDR1 as WSHSY and CDR2 as SAAADI. The protocol used for the library was PCR. DNA from cultured CD4+ T cells underwent TCR sequencing with the Oncomine TCR Beta short-read assay at the Johns Hopkins FTIC core. The QIAamp micro DNA kit was used to extract genomic DNA from the cultured CD4+ T cells. Oncomine TCR Beta libraries from cultured CD4+ T cells were pooled using unique dual indexes and sequenced on an Illumina iSeq 100. On the authors' methods: Non-productive sequences were removed, and CDR3s that did not start with C, did not end with F or W, or were shorter than 7 amino acids were discarded. Antigen-specific clonotypes were identified using the MANAFEST web application through comparison of peptide-stimulated wells with reference and other culture wells. An FDR below 0.05, an odds ratio above 5, and a productive frequency above 0.1% in at least two of three replicate wells were required for clones to be considered positive. A clonotype was classed as cross-reactive if the clonotype showed significant expansion both in SARS-CoV-2 spike wells and in at least one common cold coronavirus spike condition. CDR3 homology was assessed with Levenshtein distances (stringdist) and unrooted phylogenetic trees (ape) in R version 3.6.1. The raw public reads went through TCRdb reprocessing: fastp at Q25, MiXCR clone calling, in-frame beta chains kept. Every distinct CDR3 protein forms one entry, paired with its most common genes and DNA. V and J calls and clone size were set by TCRdb, not the authors. The sample table lists around 11,000 distinct CDR3 sequences, around 26% of them with a count of one. Together, the top ten hold less than 25% of the sample.

The specimen sequenced was cultured CD4+ T cells from blood. The receptor comes from a human donor with COVID-19. Recombination linked TRBV10-2 to TRBJ2-7; TRBD1 fits 10 bases in the junction. The CDR3 is CASRGGQGAYEQYF. At the DNA level, the sequence is TGCGCCAGCAGGGGAGGACAGGGGGCCTACGAGCAGTACTTC.